The 15 T cell receptor beta chains below all came from one sample that was sequenced in a study of blood T cell repertoires in COVID-19. Assay used: immunoSEQ multiplex PCR; TCRdb lists only in-frame clones, some missing. The sample contains about 54,000 clones, just over 90% of which appear only once. The specimen was peripheral blood. The receptors come from a middle-aged woman with active COVID-19.

This sequence joins TRBV3-1 (or the pseudogene TRBV3-2) and TRBJ2-5; TRBD2 agrees at 7 bases. Per the germline V gene, CDR1 is LGHDT and CDR2 is YNNKEL (reference sequence). J lost 2 bases, V lost 0 bases, and 15 bases had no gene match. This CDR3 has 19 amino acids. The DNA for the CDR3 is TGTGCCAGCAGCCAAGAGGACCTCTTCATTTCGGGGGGACAAGAGACCCAGTACTTC. It encodes CASSQEDLFISGGQETQYF.

By share, this clone counts as large. V gene TRBV10-2 combines with J gene TRBJ2-7; TRBD1 is a possible D gene (6 bases). V shed 4 bases and J shed 0 bases, with 16 bases lying between them. CDR1 WSHSY and CDR2 SAAADI come from the germline V gene. The CDR3 sequence is 16 residues long. CDR3 region: CASSGLRTDLSYEQYF. In DNA, the CDR3 is TGCGCCAGCAGTGGCTTAAGGACAGACCTCTCCTACGAGCAGTACTTC.

This chain connects TRBV7-9 to TRBJ2-2; 8 bases map to TRBD2. CDR3 length: 15 residues. Germline V gene data show CDR1 as SEHNR and CDR2 as FQNEAQ (reference sequence). V gave up 4 bases and J gave up 6 bases; unmatched junction bases: 7. The DNA for the CDR3 is TGTGCCAGCAGCTCCTTGGCGGGGGGATCCGGGGAGCTGTTTTTT. Its translation: CASSSLAGGSGELFF.

The rearrangement uses TRBV2 and TRBJ1-1, with no clear D. Trimming cost V 7 bases and J 1 base, with 10 bases left between them. The germline V gene has CDR1 SNHLY and CDR2 FYNNEI. The CDR3 runs 13 residues. The CDR3 spells CASNQEQNTEAFF. CDR3 in DNA: TGTGCCAGCAATCAGGAACAGAACACTGAAGCTTTCTTT.

This sequence joins TRBV7-2 and TRBJ1-3; D gene unclear. Germline V lookup: CDR1 SGHTA, CDR2 FQGNSA. This CDR3 contains 12 residues. Trimming pared 5 bases from V and 8 bases from J, leaving 10 bases between. The CDR3 DNA follows: TGTGCCAGCAGCCCCAACGGGGACACCATATATTTT. Its translation is CASSPNGDTIYF. Using reference TRBV7-2 and TRBJ1-3 for the parts outside the CDR3, the full variable domain is GAGVSQSPSNKVTEKGKDVELRCDPISGHTALYWYRQSLGQGLEFLIYFQGNSAPDKSGLPSDRFSAERTGGSVSTLTIQRTQQEDSAVYLCASSPNGDTIYFGEGSWLTVV.

This chain links TRBV3-1 (or the pseudogene TRBV3-2) with TRBJ2-1; 8 nucleotides agree with TRBD1. CDR3 length: 15 residues. V lost 5 bases to trimming and J lost 3 bases; unmatched junction nucleotides: 6. In germline, CDR1 is LGHDT, CDR2 YNNKEL (reference sequence). The CDR3 spells CASSSRDRNYNEQFF. CDR3 DNA sequence: TGTGCCAGCAGCTCCCGGGACAGGAACTACAATGAGCAGTTCTTC.

The chain uses TRBV9 and TRBJ1-1, with TRBD1 identical over 8 bases. Germline lookup yields CDR1 SGDLS and CDR2 YYNGEE. The CDR3 totals 16 residues. The V gene end was trimmed by 3 bases and the J gene end by 5 bases; junction bases not matched to a gene: 12. As DNA, the CDR3 is TGTGCCAGCAGCGCCGGACAGGGCGGAAAGGAAACTGAAGCTTTCTTT. Its protein product is CASSAGQGGKETEAFF.

The V gene is TRBV6-1, the J gene TRBJ2-5; tentative D call: TRBD1 (5 bases). V shed 2 bases and J shed 4 bases, with 8 bases lying between them. CDR1 MNHNS and CDR2 SASEGT come from the germline V gene. This CDR3 comprises 13 residues. CDR3 sequence reads: CASSEQGGETQYF. DNA for the CDR3: TGTGCCAGCAGTGAACAGGGCGGAGAGACCCAGTACTTC.

The V and J genes are TRBV2 and TRBJ2-7; D is possibly TRBD2 (5 bases). Germline V gene sequence: CDR1 SNHLY, CDR2 FYNNEI. This CDR3 has 12 amino acids. Trimming cost V 6 bases and J 1 base, with 7 bases left between them. The CDR3 protein is CASRDSSYEQYF. CDR3 sequence (DNA): TGTGCCAGCAGGGACTCATCCTACGAGCAGTACTTC.

The V call is TRBV5-1, the J call TRBJ1-2; D is uncertain. Trimming shortened V by 0 bases and J by 5 bases, and 5 bases separated the two germline ends. This CDR3 is built from 12 residues. CDR1 and CDR2 (germline): SGHRS, YFSETQ. The CDR3 here is CASSLGGYGYTF. Written as DNA, the CDR3 is TGCGCCAGCAGCTTGGGAGGGTATGGCTACACCTTC.

In nucleotides, the CDR3 is TGTGCCAGCAGTGAATCGTTCGGGAAACCCTACAATGAGCAGTTCTTC. Protein sequence: CASSESFGKPYNEQFF. The chain has TRBV2 and TRBJ2-1; D might be TRBD2 (5 bases). Germline loops: CDR1 SNHLY, CDR2 FYNNEI. This CDR3 contains 16 residues. The ends were cut back, 2 bases at V and 2 bases at J, with 13 bases in the middle.

The gene calls are TRBV5-1 and TRBJ1-2; D gene unclear. Per the germline V gene, CDR1 is SGHRS and CDR2 is YFSETQ. CDR3 length: 14 amino acids. Trimming stripped 3 bases from V and 4 bases from J, with 13 bases between. CDR3 nucleotide sequence: TGCGCCAGCAGCTCCGAGACATTGGCCTATGGCTACACCTTC. Translating it yields CASSSETLAYGYTF.

This clone was counted a single time. This chain joins TRBV11-2 and TRBJ2-7; 9 bases match TRBD1. The CDR3 length is 18 residues. Germline CDR1 SGHAT, CDR2 FQNNGV. V dropped 1 base and J dropped 3; count of bases not matched to a gene: 13. CDR3 sequence: CASSLGTGGAGLYYEQYF. The DNA for the CDR3 is TGTGCCAGCAGCTTAGGTACAGGGGGCGCGGGTCTCTACTACGAGCAGTACTTC.

This clone was found a few times. As DNA, the CDR3 is TGTGCCAGCAGTTATCGGGGGGGAAAACTGTTTTTT. As protein: CASSYRGGKLFF. This chain uses TRBV6-5 with TRBJ1-4; TRBD1 is a possible D gene (5 bases). Trimming removed 3 bases at V and 10 bases at J, with 9 bases between. Germline CDR1 reads MNHEY; CDR2 reads SVGAGI. The CDR3 runs 12 residues.

The chain carries TRBV5-6 and TRBJ1-2, with 10 bases fitting TRBD1. Per the germline V gene, CDR1 is SGHDT and CDR2 is YYEEEE. This CDR3 contains 18 residues. With V trimmed by 3 bases and J by 6 bases, 17 bases remained unmatched. CDR3 amino acids: CASSYTPSGTGEGHGYTF. The CDR3 nucleotides are TGTGCCAGCAGCTACACCCCCTCGGGGACAGGGGAAGGGCATGGCTACACCTTC.